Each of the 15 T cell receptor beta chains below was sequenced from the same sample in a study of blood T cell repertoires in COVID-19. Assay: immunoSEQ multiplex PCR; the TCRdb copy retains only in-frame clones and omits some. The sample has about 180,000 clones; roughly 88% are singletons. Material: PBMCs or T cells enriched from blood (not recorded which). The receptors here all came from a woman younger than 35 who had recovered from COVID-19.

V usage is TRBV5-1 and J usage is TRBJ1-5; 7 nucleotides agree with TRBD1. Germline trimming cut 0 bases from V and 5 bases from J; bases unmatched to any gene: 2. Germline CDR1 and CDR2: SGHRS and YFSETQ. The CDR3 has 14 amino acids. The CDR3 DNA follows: TGCGCCAGCAGCTTGGGGGACAGAGATCAGCCCCAGCATTTT. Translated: CASSLGDRDQPQHF.

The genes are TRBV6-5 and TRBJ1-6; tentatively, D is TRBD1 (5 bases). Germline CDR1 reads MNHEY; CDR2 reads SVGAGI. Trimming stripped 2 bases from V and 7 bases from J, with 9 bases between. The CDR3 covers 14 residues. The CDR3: CASSYGTINSPLHF. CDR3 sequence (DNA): TGTGCCAGCAGTTACGGGACTATCAATTCACCCCTCCACTTT.

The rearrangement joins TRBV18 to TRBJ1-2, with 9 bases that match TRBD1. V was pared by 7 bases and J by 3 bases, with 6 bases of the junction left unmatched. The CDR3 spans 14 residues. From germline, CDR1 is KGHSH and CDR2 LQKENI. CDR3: CASYPGQGYYGYTF. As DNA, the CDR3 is TGTGCCAGCTACCCGGGACAGGGCTACTATGGCTACACCTTC. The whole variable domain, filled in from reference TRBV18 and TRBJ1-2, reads NAGVMQNPRHLVRRRGQEARLRCSPMKGHSHVYWYRQLPEEGLKFMVYLQKENIIDESGMPKERFSAEFPKEGPSILRIQQVVRGDSAAYFCASYPGQGYYGYTFGSGTRLTVV.

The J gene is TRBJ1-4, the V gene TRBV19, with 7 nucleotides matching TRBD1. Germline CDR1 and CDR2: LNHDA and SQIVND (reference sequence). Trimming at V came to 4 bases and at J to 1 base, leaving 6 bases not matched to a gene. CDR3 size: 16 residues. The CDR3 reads CASSTGQVITNEKLFF. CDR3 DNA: TGTGCCAGTAGTACCGGACAGGTGATAACTAATGAAAAACTGTTTTTT.

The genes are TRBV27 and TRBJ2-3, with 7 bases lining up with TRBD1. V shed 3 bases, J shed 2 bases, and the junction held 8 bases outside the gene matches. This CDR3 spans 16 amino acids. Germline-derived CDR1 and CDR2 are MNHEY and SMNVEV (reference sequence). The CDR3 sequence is CASSFTGDQLTDTQYF. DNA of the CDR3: TGTGCCAGCAGTTTCACAGGGGACCAACTCACAGATACGCAGTATTTT.

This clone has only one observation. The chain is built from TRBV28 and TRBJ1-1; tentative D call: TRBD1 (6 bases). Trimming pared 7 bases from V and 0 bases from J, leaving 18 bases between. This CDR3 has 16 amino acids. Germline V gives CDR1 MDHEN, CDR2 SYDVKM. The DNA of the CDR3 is TGTGCCAGCACCGCAACAGGGTACGGTATGAACACTGAAGCTTTCTTT. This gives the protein CASTATGYGMNTEAFF.

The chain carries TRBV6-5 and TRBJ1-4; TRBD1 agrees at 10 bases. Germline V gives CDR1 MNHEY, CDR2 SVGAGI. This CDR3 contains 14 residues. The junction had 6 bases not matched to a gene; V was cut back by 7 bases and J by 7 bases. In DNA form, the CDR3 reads TGTGCCAGCAACCCGGACAGGGGGGGTGAAAAACTGTTTTTT. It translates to CASNPDRGGEKLFF.

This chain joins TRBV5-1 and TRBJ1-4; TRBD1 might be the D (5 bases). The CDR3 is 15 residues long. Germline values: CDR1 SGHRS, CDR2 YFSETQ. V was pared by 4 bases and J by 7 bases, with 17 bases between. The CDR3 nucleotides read TGCGCCAGCAGCACGCCGAAGGGGTCCGGTGAAAAACTGTTTTTT. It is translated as CASSTPKGSGEKLFF.

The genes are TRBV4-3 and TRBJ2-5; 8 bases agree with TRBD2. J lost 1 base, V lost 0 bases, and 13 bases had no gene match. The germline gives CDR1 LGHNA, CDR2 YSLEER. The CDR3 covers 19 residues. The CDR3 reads CASSQDVQSGGVGQETQYF. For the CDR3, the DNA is TGCGCCAGCAGCCAAGATGTACAGTCGGGAGGGGTGGGCCAAGAGACCCAGTACTTC.

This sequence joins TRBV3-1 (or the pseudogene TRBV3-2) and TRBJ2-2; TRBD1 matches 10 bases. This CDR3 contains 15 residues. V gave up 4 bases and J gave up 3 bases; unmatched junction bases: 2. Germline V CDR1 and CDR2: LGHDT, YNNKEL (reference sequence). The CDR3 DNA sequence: TGTGCCAGCAGCCGTGGGACAGGGGACACCGGGGAGCTGTTTTTT. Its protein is CASSRGTGDTGELFF.

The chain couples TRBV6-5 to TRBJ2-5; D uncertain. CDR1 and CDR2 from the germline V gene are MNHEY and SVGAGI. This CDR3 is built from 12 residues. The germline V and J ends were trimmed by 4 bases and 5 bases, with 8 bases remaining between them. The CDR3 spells CASSSPRETQYF. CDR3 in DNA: TGTGCCAGCAGTTCTCCTAGGGAGACCCAGTACTTC.

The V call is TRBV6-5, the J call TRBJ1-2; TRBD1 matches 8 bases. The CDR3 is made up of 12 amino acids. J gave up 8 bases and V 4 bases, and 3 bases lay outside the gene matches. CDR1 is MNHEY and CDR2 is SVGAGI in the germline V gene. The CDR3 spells CASSSTGEGYTF. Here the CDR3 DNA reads TGTGCCAGCAGTTCGACAGGGGAAGGCTACACCTTC.

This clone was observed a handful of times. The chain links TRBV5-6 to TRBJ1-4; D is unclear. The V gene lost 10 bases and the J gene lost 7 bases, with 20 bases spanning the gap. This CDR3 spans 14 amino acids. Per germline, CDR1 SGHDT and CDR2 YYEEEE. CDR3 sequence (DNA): TGTGCCTCTACGGGAGGGCTTTGGGGTGAAAAACTGTTTTTT. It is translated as CASTGGLWGEKLFF.

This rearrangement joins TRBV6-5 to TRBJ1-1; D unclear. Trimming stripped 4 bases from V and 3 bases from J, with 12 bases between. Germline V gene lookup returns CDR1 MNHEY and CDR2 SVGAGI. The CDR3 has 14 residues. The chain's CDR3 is CASSSFNLDTEAFF. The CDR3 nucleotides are TGTGCCAGCAGTTCTTTTAACTTGGACACTGAAGCTTTCTTT.

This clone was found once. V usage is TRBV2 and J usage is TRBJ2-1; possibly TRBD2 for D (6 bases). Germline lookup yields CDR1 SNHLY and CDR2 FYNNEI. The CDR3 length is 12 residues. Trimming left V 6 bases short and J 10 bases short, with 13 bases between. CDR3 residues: CASRRDCPEQFF. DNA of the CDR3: TGTGCCAGCAGGCGGGACTGCCCGGAGCAGTTCTTC.